Ten or more counts support the clone carrying this T cell receptor beta chain. Its target is not known. The CDR3 spans 11 residues. V lost 6 bases to trimming and J lost 9 bases, with 9 bases between them. CDR1 is MNHEY, CDR2 SVGEGT, per germline. Making the TCR beta libraries involved quantitative 5'-RACE with molecular barcodes. TCRdb reprocessed the 5' RACE reads via MiXCR and lists one record per CDR3 protein. Of about 160,000 distinct CDR3 sequences in the sample, around 8.9% were seen once. This entry belongs to a study of CD8 T cells in ankylosing spondylitis. Study-wide findings and caveats: Earlier reports found some motif variants in synovial fluid and blood in reactive arthritis. The disease-linked clones had a CD8+ phenotype and low blood frequencies.

The TCR originated in a female donor with ankylosing spondylitis or in good health (not recorded which). Sequenced: blood, either unsorted or a sorted T cell fraction (not recorded which). The chain links TRBV6-2 or TRBV6-3 to TRBJ1-5, with D maybe TRBD1 (6 bases). The CDR3 DNA sequence: TGTGCCAGCAGAGGGGGGCGGCCCCAGCATTTT. As protein: CASRGGRPQHF.